The 4 T cell receptor beta chains reported below all come from one sample, sequenced in a study of T cells after posttransplantation cyclophosphamide. The repertoire was sequenced with immunoSEQ multiplex PCR; TCRdb's copy has only in-frame clones and lacks some. This table holds under 2,000 clones, roughly 70% found once. Cyclophosphamide on days +3 and +4 followed busulfan-fludarabine conditioning and a marrow graft. Sequences were derived from CD8+ T cells sorted from PBMCs, sampled after allogeneic stem cell transplant with posttransplant cyclophosphamide. These receptors were obtained from a male patient in his 30s who received an allogeneic stem cell transplant from a related donor, was CMV-positive, and had acute GVHD only. Some T cells may possibly be graft donor cells.

The gene calls are TRBV4-1 and TRBJ2-2, with 7 bases aligning to TRBD1. Trimming at V came to 2 bases and at J to 4 bases, leaving 4 bases not matched to a gene. Per the germline V gene, CDR1 is MGHRA and CDR2 is YSYEKL. The CDR3 has 15 amino acids. CDR3 bases: TGCGCCAGCAGCCAACCGGGACAGAGCACCGGGGAGCTGTTTTTT. Encoded protein: CASSQPGQSTGELFF.

The chain is built from TRBV19 and TRBJ2-7; tentative D call: TRBD1 (6 bases). The CDR3 extends over 15 amino acids. Between the trimmed V and J ends, which lost 3 bases and 2 bases, there was a span of 14 bases. The germline V gene encodes CDR1 LNHDA and CDR2 SQIVND (reference sequence). The CDR3 loop reads CASSMKTGLPYEQYF. In DNA, the CDR3 is TGTGCCAGTAGTATGAAAACAGGGCTACCCTACGAGCAGTACTTC. Full variable domain (missing parts from reference TRBV19 and TRBJ2-7): DGGITQSPKYLFRKEGQNVTLSCEQNLNHDAMYWYRQDPGQGLRLIYYSQIVNDFQKGDIAEGYSVSREKKESFPLTVTSAQKNPTAFYLCASSMKTGLPYEQYFGPGTRLTVT.

This chain links TRBV5-4 with TRBJ1-5; TRBD1 matches at 7 bases. The germline CDR1 and CDR2 sequences are SGHNT and YYREEE (reference sequence). V trimming: 4 bases; J trimming: 15 bases; junction bases outside the gene matches: 22. The CDR3 length is 16 residues. This chain's CDR3 is CASSQDLGQAFSPLHF. In nucleotides, the CDR3 is TGTGCCAGCAGCCAAGATCTCGGACAGGCCTTCTCTCCCTTGCATTTT.

The rearrangement joins TRBV15 to TRBJ1-2; 7 bases are a match to TRBD1. Germline values: CDR1 LNHNV, CDR2 YYDKDF (reference sequence). The CDR3 sequence is 13 residues long. The junction had 1 base not matched to a gene; V was cut back by 3 bases and J by 3 bases. CDR3 sequence reads: CATSSGTDYGYTF. In nucleotides, the CDR3 is TGTGCCACCAGCAGTGGGACAGACTATGGCTACACCTTC.